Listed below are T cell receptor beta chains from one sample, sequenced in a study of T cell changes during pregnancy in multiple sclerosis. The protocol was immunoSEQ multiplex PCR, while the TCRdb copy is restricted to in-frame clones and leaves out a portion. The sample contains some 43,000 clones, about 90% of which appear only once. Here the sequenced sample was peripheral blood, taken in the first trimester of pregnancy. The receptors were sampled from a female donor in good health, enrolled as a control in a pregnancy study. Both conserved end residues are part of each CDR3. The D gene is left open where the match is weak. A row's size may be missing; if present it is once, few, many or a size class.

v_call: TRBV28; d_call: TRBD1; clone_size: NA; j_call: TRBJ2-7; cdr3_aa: CASSPMDRLDEQYF; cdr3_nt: TGTGCCAGCAGTCCCATGGACAGGTTGGACGAGCAGTACTTC
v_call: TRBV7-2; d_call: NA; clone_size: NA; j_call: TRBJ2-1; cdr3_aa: CASSSGQGLGYNEQFF; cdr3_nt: TGTGCCAGCAGCTCCGGCCAGGGTCTAGGGTACAATGAGCAGTTCTTC
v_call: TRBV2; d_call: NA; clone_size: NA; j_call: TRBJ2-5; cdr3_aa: CASRIWSGTKETQYF; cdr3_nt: TGTGCCAGCAGAATCTGGAGCGGAACTAAAGAGACCCAGTACTTC
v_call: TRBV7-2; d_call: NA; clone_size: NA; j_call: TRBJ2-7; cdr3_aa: CAHLMGETDSYEQYF; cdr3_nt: TGTGCCCACTTAATGGGAGAAACAGACTCCTACGAGCAGTACTTC
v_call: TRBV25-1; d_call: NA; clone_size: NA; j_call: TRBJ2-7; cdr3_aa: CASSEESHSEQYF; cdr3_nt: TGTGCCAGCAGTGAAGAATCCCATAGTGAGCAGTACTTC
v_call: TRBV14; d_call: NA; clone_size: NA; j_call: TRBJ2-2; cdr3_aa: CASSQTRVSTGELFF; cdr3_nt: TGTGCCAGCAGCCAAACCAGGGTGTCCACCGGGGAGCTGTTTTTT
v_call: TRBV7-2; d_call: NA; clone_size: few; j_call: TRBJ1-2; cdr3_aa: CASSLSGDGYTF; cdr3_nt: TGTGCCAGCAGCTTATCAGGGGATGGCTACACCTTC
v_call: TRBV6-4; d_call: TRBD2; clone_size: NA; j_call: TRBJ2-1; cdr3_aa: CASSDSNSGSYNEQFF; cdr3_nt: TGTGCCAGCAGTGACTCGAATAGCGGGTCCTACAATGAGCAGTTCTTC
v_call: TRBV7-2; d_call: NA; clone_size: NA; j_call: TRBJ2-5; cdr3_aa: CASSFTFQETQYF; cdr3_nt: TGTGCCAGCAGCTTTACTTTCCAAGAGACCCAGTACTTC
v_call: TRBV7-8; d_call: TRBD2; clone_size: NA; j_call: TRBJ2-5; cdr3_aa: CASSLVTGRGQETQYF; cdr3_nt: TGTGCCAGCAGCTTAGTTACCGGGCGGGGGCAAGAGACCCAGTACTTC
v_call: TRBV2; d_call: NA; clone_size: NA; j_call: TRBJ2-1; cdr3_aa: CATTADRPPRNEQFF; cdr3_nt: TGTGCCACAACAGCCGACAGGCCTCCAAGAAATGAGCAGTTCTTC
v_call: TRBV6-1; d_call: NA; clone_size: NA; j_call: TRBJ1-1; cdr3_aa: CATSGGNTEAFF; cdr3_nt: TGTGCCACCTCGGGGGGGAACACTGAAGCTTTCTTT
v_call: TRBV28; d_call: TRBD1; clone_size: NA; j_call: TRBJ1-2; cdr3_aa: CASSPGGDYGYTF; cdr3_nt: TGTGCCAGCAGTCCAGGGGGCGACTATGGCTACACCTTC
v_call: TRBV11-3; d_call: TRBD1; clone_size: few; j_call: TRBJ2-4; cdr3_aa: CASNQGGEYF; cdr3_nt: TGTGCCAGCAACCAAGGGGGCGAGTACTTC
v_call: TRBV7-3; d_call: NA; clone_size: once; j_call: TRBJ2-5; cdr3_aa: CASSFGLRQGGQETQYF; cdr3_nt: TGTGCCAGCAGCTTCGGCCTGAGGCAGGGGGGCCAAGAGACCCAGTACTTC
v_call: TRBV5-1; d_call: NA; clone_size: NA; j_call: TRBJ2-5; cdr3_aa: CASRDRAAQGETQYF; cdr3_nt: TGCGCCAGCAGGGACCGGGCCGCCCAGGGAGAGACCCAGTACTTC
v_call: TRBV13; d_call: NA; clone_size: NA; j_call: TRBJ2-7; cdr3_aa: CASSSGLTYEQYF; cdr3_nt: TGTGCCAGCAGCAGCGGGCTTACCTACGAGCAGTACTTC
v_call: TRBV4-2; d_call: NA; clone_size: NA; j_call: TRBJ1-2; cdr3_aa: CASSQEAGLDYGYTF; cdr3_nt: TGTGCCAGCAGCCAAGAGGCAGGTTTGGACTATGGCTACACCTTC
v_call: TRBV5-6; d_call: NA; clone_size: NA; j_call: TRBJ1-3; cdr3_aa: CASTSGNTIYF; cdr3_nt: TGTGCCAGCACTTCCGGTAACACCATATATTTT
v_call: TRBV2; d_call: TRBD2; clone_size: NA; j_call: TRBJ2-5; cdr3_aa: CASSGAGGVGETQYF; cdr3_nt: TGTGCCAGCAGTGGAGCGGGAGGGGTGGGTGAGACCCAGTACTTC
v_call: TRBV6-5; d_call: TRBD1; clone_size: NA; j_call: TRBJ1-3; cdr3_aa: CASSYNLGQAGNTIYF; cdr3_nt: TGTGCCAGCAGTTATAATTTGGGACAGGCTGGAAACACCATATATTTT
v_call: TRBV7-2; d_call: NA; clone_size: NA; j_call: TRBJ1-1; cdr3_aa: CASNTWVGAMNTEAFF; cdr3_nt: TGTGCCAGCAACACCTGGGTGGGCGCTATGAACACTGAAGCTTTCTTT
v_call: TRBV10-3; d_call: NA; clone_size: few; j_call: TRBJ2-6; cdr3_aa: CAISESEGSGANVLTF; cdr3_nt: TGTGCCATCAGTGAGTCAGAGGGCTCTGGGGCCAACGTCCTGACTTTC
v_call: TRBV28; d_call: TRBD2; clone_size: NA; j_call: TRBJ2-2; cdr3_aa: CASSLWGSGSRPGELFF; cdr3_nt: TGTGCCAGCAGTTTATGGGGTAGCGGGAGTCGACCCGGGGAGCTGTTTTTT
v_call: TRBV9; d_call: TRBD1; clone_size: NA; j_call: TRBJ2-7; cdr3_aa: CASSVGLPLRDRVYEQYF; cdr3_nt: TGTGCCAGCAGCGTAGGCCTCCCGCTTCGGGACAGGGTCTACGAGCAGTACTTC
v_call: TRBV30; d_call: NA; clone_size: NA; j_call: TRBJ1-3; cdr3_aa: CAWSVFAGNTIYF; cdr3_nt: TGTGCCTGGAGTGTATTCGCTGGAAACACCATATATTTT
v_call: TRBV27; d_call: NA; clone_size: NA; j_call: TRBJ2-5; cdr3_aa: CASSPWGLEETQYF; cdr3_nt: TGTGCCAGCAGTCCATGGGGACTGGAAGAGACCCAGTACTTC
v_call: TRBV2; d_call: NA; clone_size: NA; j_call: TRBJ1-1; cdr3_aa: CASRSRGGEAFF; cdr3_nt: TGTGCCAGCAGAAGTCGAGGGGGTGAAGCTTTCTTT
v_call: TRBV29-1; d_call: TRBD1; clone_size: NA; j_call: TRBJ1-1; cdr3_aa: CSGTGQGVSEAFF; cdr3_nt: TGCAGCGGTACGGGACAGGGAGTCTCTGAAGCTTTCTTT
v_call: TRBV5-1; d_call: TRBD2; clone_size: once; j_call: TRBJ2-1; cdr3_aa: CASSPTTSGGVYEQFF; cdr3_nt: TGCGCCAGCAGCCCAACGACTAGCGGGGGAGTCTATGAGCAGTTCTTC
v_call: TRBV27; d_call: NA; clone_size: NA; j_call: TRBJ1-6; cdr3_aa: CASSFDSRSPLHF; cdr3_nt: TGTGCCAGCAGTTTCGACAGTCGGTCACCCCTCCACTTT
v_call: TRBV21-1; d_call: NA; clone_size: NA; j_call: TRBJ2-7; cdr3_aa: CASSKKGTTGARRSYEQYF; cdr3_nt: TGTGCCAGCAGCAAAAAGGGTACGACAGGGGCGAGAAGATCCTACGAGCAGTACTTC
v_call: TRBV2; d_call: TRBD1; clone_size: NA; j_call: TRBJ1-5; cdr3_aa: CASSAQGDQPQHF; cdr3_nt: TGTGCCAGCAGTGCTCAGGGGGATCAGCCCCAGCATTTT
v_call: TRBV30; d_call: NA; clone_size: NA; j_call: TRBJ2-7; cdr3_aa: CAVEGRVYEQYF; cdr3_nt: TGTGCCGTGGAGGGCAGGGTCTACGAGCAGTACTTC
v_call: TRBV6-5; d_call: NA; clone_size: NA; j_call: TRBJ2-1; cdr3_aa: CASSFRGGFNEQFF; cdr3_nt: TGTGCCAGCAGCTTCCGAGGGGGATTCAATGAGCAGTTCTTC
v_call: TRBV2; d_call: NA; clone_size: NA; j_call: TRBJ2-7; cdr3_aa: CASSDAQDTPYEQYF; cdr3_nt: TGTGCCAGCAGTGATGCACAGGACACTCCCTACGAGCAGTACTTC
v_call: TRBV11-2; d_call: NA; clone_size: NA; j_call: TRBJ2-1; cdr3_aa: CASSFGNRDNEQFF; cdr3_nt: TGTGCCAGCAGCTTCGGAAACAGGGACAATGAGCAGTTCTTC
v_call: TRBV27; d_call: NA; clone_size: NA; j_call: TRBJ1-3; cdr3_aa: CASSLFGPSSGNTIYF; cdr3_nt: TGTGCCAGCAGTTTATTTGGGCCGAGCTCTGGAAACACCATATATTTT
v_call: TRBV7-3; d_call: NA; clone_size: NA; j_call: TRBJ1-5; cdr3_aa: CASSLGRDQPQHF; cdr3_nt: TGTGCCAGCAGCTTAGGGAGGGATCAGCCCCAGCATTTT
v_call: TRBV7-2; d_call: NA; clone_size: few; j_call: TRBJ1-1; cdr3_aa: CASSLTSSEAFF; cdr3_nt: TGTGCCAGCAGCTTAACGTCCAGCGAGGCTTTCTTT
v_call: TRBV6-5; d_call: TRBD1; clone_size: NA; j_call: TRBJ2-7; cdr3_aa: CASSYSTGGGYEQYF; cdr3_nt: TGTGCCAGCAGTTACTCGACAGGGGGCGGCTACGAGCAGTACTTC
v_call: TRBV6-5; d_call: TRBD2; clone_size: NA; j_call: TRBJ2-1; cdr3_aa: CASTTTSGGVYEQFF; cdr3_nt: TGTGCCAGTACCACTACTAGCGGGGGGGTATATGAGCAGTTCTTC